What follows are 3 T cell receptor beta chains derived from one specimen sequenced in a study of CD8+ T cells in alopecia areata. Extraction and reverse transcription of RNA yielded cDNA as the sequencing template. Profiling relied on immunoSEQ multiplex PCR, and the TCRdb table lists in-frame clones only, not all of them. The profile shows around 82,000 clones, 51% of them singletons. Sequenced input: NKG2D-high CD8+ T cells sorted from blood. Source of these receptors: a human donor with alopecia areata.

The chain uses TRBV30 and TRBJ2-1; 8 positions match TRBD1. The CDR3 is 16 residues long. Germline CDR1 and CDR2: GTSNPN and SVGIG (reference sequence). V shed 1 base and J 2 bases; nucleotides not matched to a gene: 7. The CDR3 loop reads CAWSEVTGQAYNEQFF. The DNA for the CDR3 is TGTGCCTGGAGTGAGGTAACGGGACAGGCCTACAATGAGCAGTTCTTC.

J is TRBJ2-3 and V is TRBV4-1; TRBD1 might be the D (5 bases). Germline loops: CDR1 MGHRA, CDR2 YSYEKL. Trimming shortened V by 3 bases and J by 4 bases, and 8 bases separated the two germline ends. The CDR3 is made up of 13 amino acids. CDR3 protein: CASSQETADTQYF. The CDR3 bases are TGCGCCAGCAGCCAGGAGACAGCAGATACGCAGTATTTT.

J is TRBJ2-7 and V is TRBV2; 10 bases map to TRBD1. This CDR3 spans 15 amino acids. Germline V gene sequence: CDR1 SNHLY, CDR2 FYNNEI. V gave up 8 bases and J gave up 6 bases; unmatched junction bases: 13. CDR3 nucleotides: TGTGCCAGCGGAGTGAATGGACAGGGGGAAACCGAGCAGTACTTC. This codes for CASGVNGQGETEQYF.